This TCR beta chain was found in a study of cytomegalovirus exposure and HLA in healthy donors. Study results and caveats: Among the CMV-associated chains, three were confirmed in vitro as specific for CMV antigens.

No record exists of this donor's CMV serostatus. As concerns this clone: Antigen unknown.

PCR involved 60 Vbeta and 13 Jbeta primers. Sequenced by immunoSEQ multiplex PCR; TCRdb stores in-frame clones only, minus some. In total, the table holds tens of thousands of clones. Germline values: CDR1 SNHLY, CDR2 FYNNEI. The CDR3 runs to 13 residues. The V and J ends lost 6 bases and 7 bases respectively, with 10 bases between them. Sequences were obtained from PBMCs. This receptor was identified in a human donor in good health. This rearrangement joins TRBV2 to TRBJ1-6, with a tentative D call TRBD1 (5 bases). The CDR3 sequence: CASSVAGNSPLHF. CDR3 DNA sequence: TGTGCCAGCAGCGTCGCAGGGAATTCACCCCTCCACTTT. The full variable domain, its missing parts supplied by reference TRBV2 and TRBJ1-6, is EPEVTQTPSHQVTQMGQEVILRCVPISNHLYFYWYRQILGQKVEFLVSFYNNEISEKSEIFDDQFSVERPDGSNFTLKIRSTKLEDSAMYFCASSVAGNSPLHFGNGTRLTVT.